This record concerns one TCR beta chain sequence. The antigen is not known. The patients all showed relapse after autologous stem cell transplantation, while their brentuximab vedotin exposure varied. This sample was taken from a study of PD-1 blockade in classical Hodgkin lymphoma. Overall study results and limits: Baseline TCR diversity was reportedly lower in newly diagnosed patients than in healthy donors. It was reported as lower still in relapsed/refractory patients. Repertoires differed for reasons still undefined, possibly disease activity or prior therapy.

Data came from immunoSEQ multiplex PCR; TCRdb stores just in-frame clones and leaves some out. The sample yields around 150,000 clones, 78% seen once. In germline, CDR1 is MGHDK, CDR2 SYGVNS. The ends were cut back, 3 bases at V and 2 bases at J, with 9 bases in the middle. The CDR3 loop spans 14 amino acids. This sequence originates from a human donor with classical Hodgkin lymphoma. This material consisted of peripheral blood mononuclear cells (PBMCs), taken before the second cycle of nivolumab. The chain carries TRBV25-1 and TRBJ2-3; weak D call: TRBD2 (5 bases). In DNA form, the CDR3 reads TGTGCCAGCAGTGATCAGCGGTACACAGATACGCAGTATTTT. The encoded protein is CASSDQRYTDTQYF.